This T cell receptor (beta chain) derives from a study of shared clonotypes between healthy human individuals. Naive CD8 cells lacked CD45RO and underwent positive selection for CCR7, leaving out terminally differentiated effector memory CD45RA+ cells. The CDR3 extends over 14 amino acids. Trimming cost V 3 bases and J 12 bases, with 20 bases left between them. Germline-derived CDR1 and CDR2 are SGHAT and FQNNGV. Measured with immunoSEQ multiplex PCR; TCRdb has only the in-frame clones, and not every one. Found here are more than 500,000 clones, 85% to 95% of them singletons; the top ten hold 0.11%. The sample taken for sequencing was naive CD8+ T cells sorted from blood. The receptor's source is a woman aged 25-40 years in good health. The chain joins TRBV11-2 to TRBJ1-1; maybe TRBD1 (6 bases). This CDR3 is CASSLDRGGAGTFF. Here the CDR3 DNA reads TGTGCCAGCAGCTTGGATAGGGGGGGCGCGGGAACTTTCTTT.